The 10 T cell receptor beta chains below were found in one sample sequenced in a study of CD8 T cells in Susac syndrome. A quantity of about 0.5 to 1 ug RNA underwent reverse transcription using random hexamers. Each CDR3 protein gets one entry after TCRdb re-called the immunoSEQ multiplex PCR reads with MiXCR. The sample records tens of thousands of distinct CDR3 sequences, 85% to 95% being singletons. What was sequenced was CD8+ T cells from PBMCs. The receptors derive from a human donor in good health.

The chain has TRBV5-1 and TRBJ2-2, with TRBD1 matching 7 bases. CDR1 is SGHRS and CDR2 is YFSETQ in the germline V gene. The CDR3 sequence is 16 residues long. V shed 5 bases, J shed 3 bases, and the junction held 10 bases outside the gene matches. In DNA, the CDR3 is TGCGCCAGCAGTTCTAGGACAGGCGGGTACACCGGGGAGCTGTTTTTT. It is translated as CASSSRTGGYTGELFF.

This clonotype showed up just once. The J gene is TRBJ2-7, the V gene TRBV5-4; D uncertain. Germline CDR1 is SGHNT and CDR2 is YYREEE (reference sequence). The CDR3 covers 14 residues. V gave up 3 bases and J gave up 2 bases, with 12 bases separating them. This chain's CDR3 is CASSSRTRAYEQYV. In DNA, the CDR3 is TGTGCCAGCAGCTCCCGAACACGGGCCTACGAGCAGTACGTC.

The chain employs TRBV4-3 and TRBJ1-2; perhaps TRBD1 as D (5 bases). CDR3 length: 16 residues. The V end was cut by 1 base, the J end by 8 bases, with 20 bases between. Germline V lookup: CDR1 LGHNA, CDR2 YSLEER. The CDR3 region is CASSQGLQGSLGGYTF. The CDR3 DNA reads TGCGCCAGCAGCCAAGGTCTCCAGGGCTCACTCGGGGGCTACACCTTC.

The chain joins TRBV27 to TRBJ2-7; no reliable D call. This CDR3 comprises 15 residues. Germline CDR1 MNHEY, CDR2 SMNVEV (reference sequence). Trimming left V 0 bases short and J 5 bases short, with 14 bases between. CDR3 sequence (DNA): TGTGCCAGCAGTTTATCGGCAGGCGCTGTCCACGAGCAGTACGTC. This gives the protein CASSLSAGAVHEQYV.

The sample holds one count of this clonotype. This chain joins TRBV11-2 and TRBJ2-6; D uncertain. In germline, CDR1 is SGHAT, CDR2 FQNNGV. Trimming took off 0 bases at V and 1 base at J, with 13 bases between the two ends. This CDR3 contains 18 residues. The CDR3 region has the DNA TGTGCCAGCAGCTTAGAGGGGAACCCCTCTTCTGGGGCCAACGTCCTGACTTTC. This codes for CASSLEGNPSSGANVLTF.

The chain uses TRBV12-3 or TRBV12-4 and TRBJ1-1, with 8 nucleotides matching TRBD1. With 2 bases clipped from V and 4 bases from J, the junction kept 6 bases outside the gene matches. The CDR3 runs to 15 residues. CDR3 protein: CASSLSPGGLTEAFF. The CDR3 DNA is TGTGCCAGCAGTTTATCCCCAGGGGGCCTCACTGAAGCTTTCTTT.

CDR3 region: CSVEDRGTDTQYF. The CDR3 nucleotides are TGCAGCGTTGAAGATCGAGGGACAGATACGCAGTATTTT. The rearrangement joins TRBV29-1 to TRBJ2-3; a possible D gene is TRBD2 (5 bases). CDR1 is SQVTM, CDR2 ANQGSEA, per germline. The CDR3 is 13 amino acids. V dropped 0 bases and J dropped 3 bases, with 7 bases sitting between them.

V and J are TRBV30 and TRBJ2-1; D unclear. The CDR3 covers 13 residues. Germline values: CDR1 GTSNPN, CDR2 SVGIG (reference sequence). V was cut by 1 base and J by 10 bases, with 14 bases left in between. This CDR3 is CAWSADSSREQFF. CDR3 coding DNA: TGTGCCTGGAGTGCCGACTCCTCTCGGGAGCAGTTCTTC.

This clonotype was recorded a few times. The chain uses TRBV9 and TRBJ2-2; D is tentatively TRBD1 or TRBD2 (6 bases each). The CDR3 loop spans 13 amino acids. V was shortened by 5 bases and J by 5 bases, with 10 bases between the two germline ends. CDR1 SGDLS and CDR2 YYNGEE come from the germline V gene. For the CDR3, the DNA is TGTGCCAGCAGTGAAGGGGGGACCGGGGAGCTGTTTTTT. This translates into CASSEGGTGELFF.

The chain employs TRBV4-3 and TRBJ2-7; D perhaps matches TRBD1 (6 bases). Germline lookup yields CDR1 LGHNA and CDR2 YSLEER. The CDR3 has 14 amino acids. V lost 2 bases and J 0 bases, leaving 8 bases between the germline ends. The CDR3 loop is CASSQSGASYEQYF. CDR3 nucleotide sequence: TGCGCCAGCAGCCAATCAGGGGCCTCCTACGAGCAGTACTTC.